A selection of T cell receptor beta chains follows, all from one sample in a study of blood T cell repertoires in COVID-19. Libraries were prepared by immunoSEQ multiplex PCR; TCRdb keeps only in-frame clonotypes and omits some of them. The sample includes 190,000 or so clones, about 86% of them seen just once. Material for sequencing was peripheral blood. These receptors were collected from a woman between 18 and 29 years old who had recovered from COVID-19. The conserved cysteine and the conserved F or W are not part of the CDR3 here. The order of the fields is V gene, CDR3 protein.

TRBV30,AWKKAGAAQETQY
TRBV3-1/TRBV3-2,ASSPTGGDYEQY
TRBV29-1,SVERQGLDTEAF
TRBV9,ASSVGFKSQQF
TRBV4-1,ASSQDREGVNTEAF
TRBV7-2,ASSPRGGSDTQY
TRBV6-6,ATLGLLRGDTQY
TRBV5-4,ASSWTGTNYGYT
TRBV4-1,ASSQGQGRWNTEAF
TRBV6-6,ASRGQGLPANYGYT
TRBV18,ASSPRSAGYTDTQY
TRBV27,ASSWGPGNQPQH
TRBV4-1,ASSHQGARGTEAF
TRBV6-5,ASRFSGGGANEQF
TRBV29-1,SVGPGADTIY
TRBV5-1,ASSLRLGDRDSYEQY
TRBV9,ASSVRQANTEAF
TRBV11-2,ASTPGTGTYEQY
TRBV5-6,ASSLKLAGGLTDTQY
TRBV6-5,ASSLRTLAGDTQY
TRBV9,ASSAGGGYGYT
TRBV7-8,ASSFWRENTGELF
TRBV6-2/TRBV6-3,ASSYVEIYGYT
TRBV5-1,ASSWDRAPYNEQF
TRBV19,ASSITPRGYGQPQH
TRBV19,ASSIAGGWETQY
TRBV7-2,ASSWAGGMNTEAF
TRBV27,ASSGWTSGRGGTDTQY